What follows are 30 T cell receptor beta chains derived from one specimen sequenced in a study of T cells expressing NK-cell markers. After re-calling the 5' RACE reads, TCRdb lists one entry per CDR3 protein, DNA absent. Here the sample table reports under 600,000 distinct CDR3 sequences. Sequencing was performed on blood T cells: a sorted CD56 or NKG2C T cell subset, CD4+ or CD8+ T cells, or bulk PBMC T cells (not recorded which). All receptors derive from a woman in her forties or fifties in good health.

The chain recombines TRBV19 with TRBJ1-1; TCRdb outputs TRBD1, but without DNA this stays unchecked. CDR1 is LNHDA and CDR2 is SQIVND in the germline V gene (reference sequence). This CDR3 contains 15 residues. CDR3 region: CASSPRTGGWTEAFF.

The chain is built from TRBV11-2 and TRBJ2-2; TCRdb reports TRBD1, a call that lacks DNA to check it against. The germline gives CDR1 SGHAT, CDR2 FQNNGV. This CDR3 has 14 residues. CDR3 sequence: CASKGTGGAGELFF.

This rearrangement joins TRBV20-1 to TRBJ2-1; TCRdb indicates TRBD2, and absent DNA this call remains unverified. CDR3 size: 17 residues. CDR1 is DFQATT and CDR2 is SNEGSKA in the germline V gene (reference sequence). This chain's CDR3 is CSARDLSGSAGTDEQFF.

This chain joins TRBV29-1 and TRBJ1-1. The CDR3 runs 13 residues. Germline values: CDR1 SQVTM, CDR2 ANQGSEA. CDR3 sequence reads: CSVVWGLATEAFF.

The J gene is TRBJ1-2, the V gene TRBV20-1; TCRdb gives TRBD1 as the D gene, but with no DNA this cannot be confirmed. Germline CDR1 is DFQATT and CDR2 is SNEGSKA (reference sequence). The CDR3 runs to 13 residues. The CDR3 here is CSARPGRDYGYTF.

This chain links TRBV5-1 with TRBJ2-2. Germline V gene data show CDR1 as SGHRS and CDR2 as YFSETQ. There are 14 residues in the CDR3. CDR3 sequence: CASSLTLVSGELFF.

The V call is TRBV5-1, the J call TRBJ2-1; as DNA is missing, the TRBD2 call by TCRdb cannot be tested. The CDR3 is 13 residues long. CDR1 is SGHRS, CDR2 YFSETQ, per germline. Here the CDR3 reads CASSSTSSSEQFF.

The chain joins TRBV4-1 to TRBJ1-4. This CDR3 spans 19 amino acids. Germline-derived CDR1 and CDR2 are MGHRA and YSYEKL. CDR3 amino acids: CASSQDLSRLNPRNEKLFF.

V gene TRBV5-1 combines with J gene TRBJ1-1; TCRdb outputs TRBD1, but without DNA this stays unchecked. CDR3 size: 14 residues. Germline CDR1 is SGHRS and CDR2 is YFSETQ. CDR3 residues: CASSLAGANTEAFF.

CDR3 sequence reads: CATSAGRSSYNEQFF. This rearrangement joins TRBV15 to TRBJ2-1; the TCRdb call, TRBD2, lacks DNA for checking. There are 15 residues in the CDR3. Germline CDR1 is LNHNV and CDR2 is YYDKDF (reference sequence).

The genes are TRBV5-1 and TRBJ2-3; TCRdb gives TRBD1 as the D gene, but with no DNA this cannot be confirmed. CDR1 and CDR2 from the germline V gene are SGHRS and YFSETQ. The CDR3 covers 16 residues. CDR3 residues: CASSNPPGIITDTQYF.

The chain recombines TRBV11-2 with TRBJ2-1; TCRdb names TRBD2, which stays unverified in the absence of DNA. CDR1 and CDR2 (germline): SGHAT, FQNNGV. This CDR3 has 17 amino acids. CDR3: CASSLVMAGKLSNEQFF.

V usage is TRBV9 and J usage is TRBJ2-7. This CDR3 has 13 residues. Per germline, CDR1 SGDLS and CDR2 YYNGEE. The CDR3 protein is CASSTQTYGEQYF.

The chain uses TRBV20-1 and TRBJ2-2; TCRdb selects TRBD2, and the lack of DNA leaves this call unchecked. Looked up from germline, CDR1 is DFQATT and CDR2 is SNEGSKA (reference sequence). The CDR3 sequence is 15 residues long. The CDR3 here is CSAALSAGAPGELFF.

This chain links TRBV3-1 with TRBJ2-3; the D call from TCRdb, TRBD2, cannot be confirmed without DNA. The length of the CDR3 is 14 residues. In germline, CDR1 is LGHDT, CDR2 YNNKEL (reference sequence). CDR3 residues: CASSLSWRPDTQYF.

The chain recombines TRBV29-1 with TRBJ2-7; TCRdb's assignment of TRBD1 cannot be checked, as there is no DNA. Germline CDR1 reads SQVTM; CDR2 reads ANQGSEA. This CDR3 contains 11 residues. The CDR3 here is CSVGAGYEQYF.

The rearrangement links TRBV10-3 to TRBJ2-1. The germline V gene has CDR1 ENHRY and CDR2 SYGVKD. The CDR3 consists of 15 residues. The CDR3: CAISDPAAKTIEQFF.

The rearrangement joins TRBV20-1 to TRBJ2-5; TCRdb's D call, TRBD1, is unchecked because there is no DNA. CDR3 size: 15 residues. Germline assignment: CDR1 DFQATT and CDR2 SNEGSKA (reference sequence). This CDR3 is CSARDGGEIQETQYF.

V usage is TRBV10-2 and J usage is TRBJ2-2. This CDR3 has 12 residues. Germline CDR1 WSHSY, CDR2 SAAADI. This CDR3 reads CASSESTGELFF.

Here the CDR3 reads CASSQVRDWTHKNIQYF. This sequence joins TRBV4-1 and TRBJ2-4; TCRdb designates TRBD2, a call that cannot be tested without DNA. The CDR3 loop spans 17 amino acids. Germline-derived CDR1 and CDR2 are MGHRA and YSYEKL.

The chain is built from TRBV18 and TRBJ2-1; TCRdb proposes TRBD2, but this gene call is untestable without DNA. The germline V gene has CDR1 KGHSH and CDR2 LQKENI. There are 16 residues in the CDR3. Here the CDR3 reads CASSLPAGATYNEQFF.

V gene TRBV5-1 combines with J gene TRBJ2-7. Germline values: CDR1 SGHRS, CDR2 YFSETQ. CDR3 length: 13 amino acids. The CDR3 region is CASSSDRGGEQYF.

V and J are TRBV5-1 and TRBJ2-1; TCRdb designates TRBD1, a call that cannot be tested without DNA. The germline V gene has CDR1 SGHRS and CDR2 YFSETQ. The CDR3 length is 16 residues. The CDR3 reads CASSSRLDPLRNEQFF.

V is TRBV28 and J is TRBJ2-7; the TCRdb D gene call, TRBD1, has no DNA to confirm it. This CDR3 comprises 13 residues. From germline, CDR1 is MDHEN and CDR2 SYDVKM. This chain's CDR3 is CASTTGRTYEQYF. The variable domain in full, with the rest retrieved from reference TRBV28 and TRBJ2-7, is DVKVTQSSRYLVKRTGEKVFLECVQDMDHENMFWYRQDPGLGLRLIYFSYDVKMKEKGDIPEGYSVSREKKERFSLILESASTNQTSMYLCASTTGRTYEQYFGPGTRLTVT.

This chain uses TRBV7-8 with TRBJ2-3; checking the TCRdb D call of TRBD1 is not possible without DNA. The CDR3 has 15 residues. Germline values: CDR1 SGHVS, CDR2 FQNEAQ. The CDR3 protein is CASSPRGVVTDTQYF. The whole variable domain, remainder taken from reference TRBV7-8 and TRBJ2-3, is GAGVSQSPRYKVAKRGQDVALRCDPISGHVSLFWYQQALGQGPEFLTYFQNEAQLDKSGLPSDRFFAERPEGSVSTLKIQRTQQEDSAVYLCASSPRGVVTDTQYFGPGTRLTVL.

The V and J genes are TRBV20-1 and TRBJ2-1; the TCRdb call, TRBD1, lacks DNA for checking. This CDR3 spans 11 amino acids. CDR1 is DFQATT and CDR2 is SNEGSKA in the germline V gene (reference sequence). The CDR3 is CSASQQGEQFF.

V gene TRBV5-1 combines with J gene TRBJ2-4; TCRdb names TRBD2, which stays unverified in the absence of DNA. Germline CDR1 reads SGHRS; CDR2 reads YFSETQ. The CDR3 is 15 residues long. CDR3 sequence reads: CASPGGVHPKNIQYF.

This chain connects TRBV5-1 to TRBJ2-1; TCRdb returns TRBD1, unconfirmable since there is no DNA. Germline-derived CDR1 and CDR2 are SGHRS and YFSETQ. This CDR3 has 15 residues. CDR3 amino acids: CASSLGQGGPNQQFF.

This CDR3 reads CASSQVVVNQPQHF. This chain uses TRBV4-1 with TRBJ1-5. This CDR3 is built from 14 residues. Looked up from germline, CDR1 is MGHRA and CDR2 is YSYEKL.

The V gene is TRBV27, the J gene TRBJ2-3; the TRBD1 assignment by TCRdb is unverifiable without DNA. Germline CDR1 is MNHEY and CDR2 is SMNVEV (reference sequence). The CDR3 sequence is 15 residues long. This CDR3 is CASSYAGQPTDTQYF.